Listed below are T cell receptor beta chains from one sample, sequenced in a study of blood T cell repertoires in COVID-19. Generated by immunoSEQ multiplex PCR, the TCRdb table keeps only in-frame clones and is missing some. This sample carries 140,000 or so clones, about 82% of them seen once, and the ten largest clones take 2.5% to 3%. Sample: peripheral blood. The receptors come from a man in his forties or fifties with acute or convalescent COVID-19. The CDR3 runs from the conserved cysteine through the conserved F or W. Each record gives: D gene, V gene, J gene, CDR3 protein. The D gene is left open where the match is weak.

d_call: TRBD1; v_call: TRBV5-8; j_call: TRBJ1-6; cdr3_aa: CASRDRQGFNSPLHF
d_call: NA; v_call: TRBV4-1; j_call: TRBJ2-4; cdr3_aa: CASSQAIASEGGKNIQYF
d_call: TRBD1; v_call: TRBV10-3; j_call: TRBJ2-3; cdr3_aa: CAIQGKDTQYF
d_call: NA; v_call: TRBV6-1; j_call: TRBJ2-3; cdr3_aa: CASSYPSATDTQYF
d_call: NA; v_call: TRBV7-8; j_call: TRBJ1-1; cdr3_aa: CASSSDTEAFF
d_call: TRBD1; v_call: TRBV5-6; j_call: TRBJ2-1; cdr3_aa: CASEPGTGGYNEQFF
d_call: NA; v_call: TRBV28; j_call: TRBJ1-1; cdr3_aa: CASWSGTEAFF
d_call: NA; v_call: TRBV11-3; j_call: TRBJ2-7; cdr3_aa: CASTEGGLGEQYF
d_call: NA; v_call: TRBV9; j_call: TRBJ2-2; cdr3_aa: CASSGGLVTGELFF
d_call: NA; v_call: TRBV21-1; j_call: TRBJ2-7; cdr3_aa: CASSLPLRREAIYEQYF
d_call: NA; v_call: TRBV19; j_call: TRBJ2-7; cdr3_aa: CASRSRGYEQYF
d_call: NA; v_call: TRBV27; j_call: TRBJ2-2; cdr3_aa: CASKWSVAGELFF
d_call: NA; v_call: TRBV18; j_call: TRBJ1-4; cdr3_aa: CASSPGLGKLFF
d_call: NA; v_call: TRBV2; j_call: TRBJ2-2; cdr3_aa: CASSQSGTTGELFF
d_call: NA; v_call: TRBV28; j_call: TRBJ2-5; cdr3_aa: CASSLRGGQTQYF
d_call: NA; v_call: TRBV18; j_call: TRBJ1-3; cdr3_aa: CASSPPWTVSGNTIYF
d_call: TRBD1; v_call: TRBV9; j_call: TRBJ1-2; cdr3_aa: CASSVVTGGEGYTF
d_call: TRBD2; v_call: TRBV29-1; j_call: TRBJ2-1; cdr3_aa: CSVDGGSYYNEQFF
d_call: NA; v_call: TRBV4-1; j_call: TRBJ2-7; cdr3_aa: CASSQRPGEPYEQYF
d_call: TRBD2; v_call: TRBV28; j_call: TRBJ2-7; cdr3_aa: CASMPGTSGATQYF